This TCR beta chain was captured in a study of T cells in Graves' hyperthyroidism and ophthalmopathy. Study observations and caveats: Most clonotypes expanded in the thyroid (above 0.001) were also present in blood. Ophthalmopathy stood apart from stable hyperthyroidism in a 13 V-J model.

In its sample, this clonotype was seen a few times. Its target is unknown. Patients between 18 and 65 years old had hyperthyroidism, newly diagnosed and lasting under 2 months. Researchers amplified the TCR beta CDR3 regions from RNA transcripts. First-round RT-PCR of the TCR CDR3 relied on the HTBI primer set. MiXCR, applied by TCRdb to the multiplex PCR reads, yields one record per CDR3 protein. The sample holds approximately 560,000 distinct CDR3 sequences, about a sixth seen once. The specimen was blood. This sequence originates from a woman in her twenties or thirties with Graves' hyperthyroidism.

The CDR3 region is CASSLYRGVTGELFF. The CDR3 DNA sequence: TGTGCCAGCAGTTTATATCGGGGGGTCACCGGGGAGCTGTTTTTT. The chain combines TRBV27 with TRBJ2-2; 7 nucleotides align to TRBD2. Unmatched junction bases numbered 3, after V lost 1 base and J lost 4 bases. The CDR3 is 15 residues long. Germline-derived CDR1 and CDR2 are MNHEY and SMNVEV (reference sequence).